This T cell receptor (beta chain) is from a study of radiation and T cells in renal cell carcinoma. At the level of the study: Nephrectomy followed 15 Gy stereotactic body radiation by 4 weeks.

Looked up from germline, CDR1 is SGHAT and CDR2 is FQNNGV. The length of the CDR3 is 14 residues. Trimming shortened V by 4 bases and J by 7 bases, and 14 bases separated the two germline ends. As for time point: blood 2 weeks post-SBRT. Specified treatment: 15 Gy SBRT to primary tumor, nephrectomy 4 weeks later. Libraries were prepared by immunoSEQ multiplex PCR; TCRdb keeps only in-frame clonotypes and omits some of them. The sample contains around 80,000 clones, around 80% of which appear only once. The sequence was obtained from a man aged 60-69 years with renal cell carcinoma. The rearrangement uses TRBV11-2 and TRBJ2-4; the D gene is possibly TRBD2 (5 bases). The material was blood, obtained from a patient whose treatment included radiotherapy and nephrectomy. The CDR3 bases are TGTGCCAGCAGCTCATTGGGAGCTGGGAACATTCAGTACTTC. It codes for CASSSLGAGNIQYF.